Listed below are T cell receptor beta chains from one sample, sequenced in a study of blood T cell repertoires in COVID-19. Assay used: immunoSEQ multiplex PCR; TCRdb lists only in-frame clones, some missing. The repertoire holds roughly 190,000 clones, approximately 90% seen once, with roughly 24% in the top ten. The sample taken for sequencing was PBMCs or T cells enriched from blood (not recorded which). Source of these receptors: a woman between 40 and 50 years old in a cohort exposed to, infected with or recovered from COVID-19 (not recorded which). Each CDR3 is given with its conserved first and last residue. The D gene is left open where the match is weak. Rows give clone size only sometimes, using once, few, many, or a class for an expanded clone.

J gene	clone size	D gene	V gene	CDR3 DNA	CDR3 protein
TRBJ1-3	few	.	TRBV7-9	TGTGCCAGCAGCTTGCGGGAGGTCTCTGGAAACACCATATATTTT	CASSLREVSGNTIYF
TRBJ1-2	.	TRBD1	TRBV5-8	TGTGCCAGCAGCTTGGGACAGGGGGCAAACTATGGCTACACCTTC	CASSLGQGANYGYTF
TRBJ2-2	once	.	TRBV9	TGTGCCAGCAGCGTAGGAGCTACCGGGGAGCTGTTTTTT	CASSVGATGELFF
TRBJ2-2	.	TRBD2	TRBV7-2	TGTGCCACCCTGGTAGGCCTAGCGGGGAACACCGGGGAGCTGTTTTTT	CATLVGLAGNTGELFF
TRBJ2-7	.	.	TRBV5-1	TGCGCCAGCAGCTTGGCAGGGTCCTACGAGCAGTACTTC	CASSLAGSYEQYF
TRBJ1-1	.	TRBD1	TRBV7-9	TGTGCCAGCAGCCCTTGGACAGGGGCCTTGGGCACTGAAGCTTTCTTT	CASSPWTGALGTEAFF
TRBJ1-4	.	.	TRBV28	TGTGCCAGCGGCAGGGATGAAAAACTGTTTTTT	CASGRDEKLFF
TRBJ1-2	.	TRBD1	TRBV6-5	TGTGCCAGCCGGGACAGGGGGCTAGATGGCTACACCTTC	CASRDRGLDGYTF
TRBJ2-7	.	TRBD1	TRBV11-3	TGTGCCAGCAGCTCGGGACAGTCTGACGAGCAGTACTTC	CASSSGQSDEQYF
TRBJ2-1	.	TRBD2	TRBV5-1	TGCGCCAGCAGCTTGCCTAGCGGGGGTGGAGTCAGAAGCTCCTACAATGAGCAGTTCTTC	CASSLPSGGGVRSSYNEQFF
TRBJ2-5	.	.	TRBV3-1/TRBV3-2	TGTGCCAGCAGCCTACGCCTCTCTGCGGGAAACCAAGAGACCCAGTACTTC	CASSLRLSAGNQETQYF
TRBJ1-5	.	.	TRBV30	TGTGCCTGGAGTGTGGGGGCTAGTCAGCCCCAGCATTTT	CAWSVGASQPQHF
TRBJ1-5	.	.	TRBV10-3	TGTGCCATCAGTCAGGGGCTGGATCAGCCCCAGCATTTT	CAISQGLDQPQHF
TRBJ1-1	.	.	TRBV6-6	TGTGCCAGCAGTTACGGCAGGATGAACACTGAAGCTTTCTTT	CASSYGRMNTEAFF
TRBJ1-1	.	.	TRBV27	TGTGCCAGCAGTTTTACAGGGCGGCACACTGAAGCTTTCTTT	CASSFTGRHTEAFF
TRBJ2-5	.	TRBD1	TRBV5-1	TGCGCCAGCAGCTTAACCGGGACAGGGAGTTGGGAGACCCAGTACTTC	CASSLTGTGSWETQYF
TRBJ2-5	.	.	TRBV27	TGTGCCAGCAAGAGGCTTCGACAGGAACAAGATAGCCAGTACTTC	CASKRLRQEQDSQYF
TRBJ1-5	few	.	TRBV23-1	TGCGCCAGCAGTCAATTCGACAGGTCCCTTGATCAGCCCCAGCATTTT	CASSQFDRSLDQPQHF
TRBJ1-3	few	TRBD1	TRBV4-1	TGCGCCAGCAGCCAGGAGGGGGCGGCAGGAAACACCATATATTTT	CASSQEGAAGNTIYF
TRBJ1-6	.	.	TRBV5-6	TGTGCCAGCTCACCGGGTTCCTATAATTCACCCCTCCACTTT	CASSPGSYNSPLHF
TRBJ1-6	.	.	TRBV7-9	TGTGCCAGCAGCTCCGGCTCCTATAATTCACCCCTCCACTTT	CASSSGSYNSPLHF
TRBJ1-1	.	TRBD1	TRBV5-1	TGCGCCAGCAGCGCTGGGACAGGCCGGTCCCCCAGAGCTTTCTTT	CASSAGTGRSPRAFF